The clone carrying this T cell receptor beta chain was detected once. Its antigen is not identified. The germline gene is not matched at one end of the junction; a read error may be the cause. TCRdb fed the reads into MiXCR, producing one record per CDR3 protein. The sample has hundreds of thousands of distinct CDR3 sequences, roughly 31% seen once. This specimen comes from a study of T cell repertoires in cytomegalovirus infection. Study-wide findings and caveats: Cumulative public TCR beta family frequency identified carriers of CMV plus the relevant HLA.

CDR3 length: 22 residues. The sequences come from cultured CD8+ T cells from PBMCs, collected from culture after CMV antigen stimulation. The chain links TRBV5-3 to TRBJ2-6; tentatively, D is TRBD1 or TRBD2 (5 bases each). TRBV5-3 is labeled an ORF, and its function is uncertain. The sequence was collected from a human donor in good health (CMV status not recorded). Some clones in this sample may be carry-over from other donors' samples. The CDR3 DNA is TGTGCCAGCAGCTTGGGGCAGGGTAAATCTTATTCTGGGGGCTCTGGGGCCAACGTCCTGACTTTC. Protein product: CASSLGQGKSYSGGSGANVLTF.